The 25 T cell receptor beta chains presented below share a single source sample, sequenced in a study of T-cell reconstitution after alpha-beta-depleted transplantation in children. Unique molecular identifiers were built into the TCRbeta library. TCRdb reanalysed the PCR reads using MiXCR and keeps one entry per CDR3 protein. The sample has a few hundred thousand distinct CDR3 sequences, 43% seen once. Sequenced here: PBMCs, sampled before TCRalphabeta/CD19-depleted stem cell transplant. Receptors originate from a girl aged 2 to 10 with aplastic anemia, due to receive a stem cell transplant.

V usage is TRBV20-1 and J usage is TRBJ1-2, with D hard to call. Germline CDR1 is DFQATT and CDR2 is SNEGSKA (reference sequence). This CDR3 is built from 11 residues. Trimming stripped 8 bases from V and 6 bases from J, with 13 bases between. The CDR3 sequence: CSSRAAHGYTF. In nucleotides, the CDR3 is TGCAGTTCCCGGGCCGCGCATGGCTACACCTTC.

Concerning this clonotype itself: One junction end does not reproduce the germline sequence, and a read error may be involved. V usage is TRBV7-7 and J usage is TRBJ2-7, with 12 bases fitting TRBD1. This CDR3 is 15 amino acids long. Germline assignment: CDR1 SSHAT and CDR2 FNYEAQ (reference sequence). CDR3 nucleotide sequence: TGTGCTAGCAGCTTGGGACAGGGGGCCGCCTACGAGCAGTACTTC. As protein: CASSLGQGAAYEQYF.

The rearrangement links TRBV7-9 to TRBJ2-3, with D perhaps being TRBD1 or TRBD2 (6 bases each). CDR3 length: 15 residues. V lost 5 bases to trimming and J lost 4 bases, with 16 bases between them. Germline values: CDR1 SEHNR, CDR2 FQNEAQ (reference sequence). CDR3 in amino acids: CASSPFGGRADTQYF. CDR3 sequence (DNA): TGTGCCAGCAGCCCCTTTGGGGGGCGCGCAGATACGCAGTATTTT.

V gene TRBV7-9 combines with J gene TRBJ2-5, with D possibly matching TRBD1 (7 bases). Germline CDR1 reads SEHNR; CDR2 reads FQNEAQ (reference sequence). The CDR3 has 15 amino acids. Trimming cost V 4 bases and J 4 bases, with 16 bases left between them. CDR3 sequence reads: CASSSSTGRPETQYF. CDR3 DNA: TGTGCCAGCAGCTCATCGACAGGGAGGCCAGAGACCCAGTACTTC.

This clonotype was seen many times. The V gene is TRBV5-1, the J gene TRBJ2-1; no clear D gene. The V gene's germline CDR1 is SGHRS and CDR2 YFSETQ. This CDR3 region has 14 residues. With 0 bases removed from V and 4 bases from J, the gap between germline ends came to 8 bases. CDR3 bases: TGCGCCAGCAGCTTGGCCAGACGGTACAATGAGCAGTTCTTC. This encodes CASSLARRYNEQFF.

This clonotype was seen at least ten times. The V call is TRBV15, the J call TRBJ2-1, with 9 bases that match TRBD2. Germline CDR1 is LNHNV and CDR2 is YYDKDF (reference sequence). V shed 3 bases, J shed 5 bases, and the junction held 5 bases outside the gene matches. The CDR3 consists of 15 residues. The CDR3 reads CATSRGGRGHNEQFF. CDR3 coding DNA: TGTGCCACCAGCAGGGGCGGGAGGGGCCACAATGAGCAGTTCTTC.

In its sample, this clonotype was seen many times. The chain is built from TRBV29-1 and TRBJ1-1, with D possibly TRBD1 on 5 matching bases. Germline CDR1 is SQVTM and CDR2 is ANQGSEA. The V end lost 4 bases, the J end lost 7 bases, and 16 bases lay between the germline ends. This CDR3 has 13 residues. This chain's CDR3 is CSVVRSGSGEAFF. The CDR3 DNA is TGCAGCGTTGTGAGGTCAGGGTCCGGTGAAGCTTTCTTT.

The chain has TRBV29-1 and TRBJ2-1; 7 nucleotides align to TRBD2. The trim removed 7 bases at V and 3 bases at J, leaving 9 bases unmatched. Germline V lookup: CDR1 SQVTM, CDR2 ANQGSEA. The CDR3 runs to 14 residues. For the CDR3, the DNA is TGCAGCGGACGTTTGGGAGGGAACTACAATGAGCAGTTCTTC. Its protein product is CSGRLGGNYNEQFF.

The gene calls are TRBV29-1 and TRBJ1-1, with D uncertain. CDR3 length: 14 amino acids. Trimming shortened V by 5 bases and J by 1 base, and 14 bases separated the two germline ends. CDR1 SQVTM and CDR2 ANQGSEA come from the germline V gene. CDR3 sequence: CSVLPRETNTEAFF. The CDR3 bases are TGCAGCGTTCTTCCCCGTGAAACGAACACTGAAGCTTTCTTT.

This chain connects TRBV20-1 to TRBJ1-1; maybe TRBD1 (5 bases). The germline CDR1 and CDR2 sequences are DFQATT and SNEGSKA (reference sequence). The CDR3 consists of 14 residues. CDR3 loop: CSFRRGASGSEAFF. CDR3 sequence (DNA): TGCAGCTTCAGGAGAGGGGCTTCAGGCTCTGAAGCTTTCTTT.

The chain has TRBV2 and TRBJ2-1, with a tentative D call TRBD2 (6 bases). The CDR3 runs to 14 residues. V lost 7 bases and J lost 6, with 16 bases in between. The germline V gene has CDR1 SNHLY and CDR2 FYNNEI. Here the CDR3 reads CASITGRGRNEQFF. The CDR3 DNA sequence: TGTGCCAGCATTACCGGGAGAGGCCGCAATGAGCAGTTCTTC.

This clonotype was counted once. The rearrangement uses TRBV5-1 and TRBJ2-1; D may be TRBD2 (6 bases). Trimming left V 4 bases short and J 4 bases short, with 18 bases between. Germline CDR1 and CDR2: SGHRS and YFSETQ. This CDR3 is built from 16 residues. In DNA, the CDR3 is TGCGCCAGCAGCCCGGAGACTAGAGCCTATTACAATGAGCAGTTCTTC. It yields the protein CASSPETRAYYNEQFF.

This clonotype has a count of ten or more. The chain recombines TRBV29-1 with TRBJ1-3; TRBD1 matches at 7 bases. CDR3 length: 14 amino acids. Trimming cost V 7 bases and J 4 bases; bases outside gene matches: 10. Germline-derived CDR1 and CDR2 are SQVTM and ANQGSEA. CDR3: CSGQGGINGNTIYF. The CDR3 region has the DNA TGCAGCGGACAGGGAGGAATTAACGGAAACACCATATATTTT. Supplemented by reference TRBV29-1 and TRBJ1-3, the full variable domain reads SAVISQKPSRDICQRGTSLTIQCQVDSQVTMMFWYRQQPGQSLTLIATANQGSEATYESGFVIDKFPISRPNLTFSTLTVSNMSPEDSSIYLCSGQGGINGNTIYFGEGSWLTVV.

The chain has TRBV7-9 and TRBJ2-7; the D gene is possibly TRBD1 (5 bases). Germline CDR1 reads SEHNR; CDR2 reads FQNEAQ (reference sequence). CDR3 length equals 15 residues. The germline V and J ends were trimmed by 6 bases and 0 bases, with 15 bases remaining between them. CDR3 in DNA: TGTGCCAGCAGTCCCGACAGATCAGACTCCTACGAGCAGTACTTC. This translates into CASSPDRSDSYEQYF.

This clonotype was counted at least ten times. The chain links TRBV7-6 to TRBJ2-2; D may be TRBD2 (6 bases). Trimming pared 2 bases from V and 4 bases from J, leaving 8 bases between. Germline loops: CDR1 SGHVS, CDR2 FNYEAQ. CDR3 length equals 14 residues. CDR3 in DNA: TGTGCCAGCAGCTTATCGGGGGTCACCGGGGAGCTGTTTTTT. It encodes CASSLSGVTGELFF. Full variable domain (rest looked up from reference TRBV7-6 and TRBJ2-2): GAGVSQSPRYKVTKRGQDVALRCDPISGHVSLYWYRQALGQGPEFLTYFNYEAQQDKSGLPNDRFSAERPEGSISTLTIQRTEQRDSAMYRCASSLSGVTGELFFGEGSRLTVL.

In nucleotides, the CDR3 is TGTGCCAGCAGCTCTTTTAGGGGTTCTGGGGCCAACGTCCTGACTTTC. Its protein product is CASSSFRGSGANVLTF. The V and J genes are TRBV11-2 and TRBJ2-6, with D perhaps matching TRBD1 (5 bases). CDR1 is SGHAT, CDR2 FQNNGV, per germline. The V end lost 4 bases, the J end lost 1 base, and 11 bases lay between the germline ends. The CDR3 extends over 16 amino acids.

V and J are TRBV28 and TRBJ2-7, with D perhaps matching TRBD1 (6 bases). The CDR3 is 13 amino acids. Trimming stripped 11 bases from V and 3 bases from J, with 17 bases between. Germline values: CDR1 MDHEN, CDR2 SYDVKM. DNA of the CDR3: TGTGCCCTCAAAGGACAGCCTGGCTACGAGCAGTACTTC. Protein: CALKGQPGYEQYF.

The table lists this clonotype with a few counts. The chain joins TRBV12-3 or TRBV12-4 to TRBJ2-1; D is unclear. Trimming stripped 5 bases from V and 4 bases from J, with 6 bases between. The CDR3 has 12 residues. The CDR3 loop reads CASSHGYNEQFF. In DNA, the CDR3 is TGTGCCAGCAGTCACGGATACAATGAGCAGTTCTTC.

The chain joins TRBV20-1 to TRBJ2-3; D is perhaps TRBD1 or TRBD2 (6 bases each). CDR1 is DFQATT and CDR2 is SNEGSKA in the germline V gene (reference sequence). The CDR3 is 15 amino acids. The V gene lost 5 bases and the J gene lost 8 bases, with 23 bases spanning the gap. DNA of the CDR3: TGCAGTGCTGGGGGGACAACCGCAGGCATGGCTACGCAGTATTTT. This encodes CSAGGTTAGMATQYF.

This clonotype was recorded many times. The chain recombines TRBV28 with TRBJ1-1; 7 bases match TRBD1. The CDR3 spans 14 residues. V lost 6 bases, J lost 4 bases, and 8 bases stayed unmatched. Germline CDR1 is MDHEN and CDR2 is SYDVKM. CDR3 nucleotide sequence: TGTGCCAGCAGCCGACAGGGATTAGGCACTGAAGCTTTCTTT. This gives the protein CASSRQGLGTEAFF.

This chain links TRBV5-1 with TRBJ2-7, with TRBD1 matching 9 bases. Germline CDR1 reads SGHRS; CDR2 reads YFSETQ. The CDR3 consists of 14 residues. Trimming took 4 bases from V and 3 from J; bases not matched to a gene: 5. The CDR3 protein is CASSARGQGYEQYF. CDR3 DNA sequence: TGCGCCAGCAGCGCCAGGGGACAGGGCTACGAGCAGTACTTC.

Notes on this clonotype: One base away lies a much larger clone, so this may be a sequencing read error. This CDR3 is missing its conserved last phenylalanine or tryptophan, likely due to a read error. This chain links TRBV9 with TRBJ2-3; possibly TRBD2 for D (5 bases). This CDR3 has 15 residues. Germline V lookup: CDR1 SGDLS, CDR2 YYNGEE. Trimming removed 0 bases at V and 2 bases at J, with 10 bases between. This CDR3 reads CASSVASPVTDTQYS. The DNA for the CDR3 is TGTGCCAGCAGCGTAGCTAGCCCCGTCACAGATACGCAGTATTCT.

The sample holds a few counts of this clonotype. The CDR3 loop reads CASSSYRDSSYGYTF. In DNA, the CDR3 is TGCGCCAGCAGCTCATACCGGGACAGCAGCTATGGCTACACCTTC. The V gene is TRBV5-1, the J gene TRBJ1-2; 7 nucleotides line up with TRBD1. This CDR3 region has 15 residues. With 3 bases clipped from V and 4 bases from J, the junction kept 9 bases outside the gene matches. Germline V gene data show CDR1 as SGHRS and CDR2 as YFSETQ. The full variable domain, its missing parts supplied by reference TRBV5-1 and TRBJ1-2, is KAGVTQTPRYLIKTRGQQVTLSCSPISGHRSVSWYQQTPGQGLQFLFEYFSETQRNKGNFPGRFSGRQFSNSRSEMNVSTLELGDSALYLCASSSYRDSSYGYTFGSGTRLTVV.

This clonotype was counted between two and nine times. The genes are TRBV20-1 and TRBJ2-1, with TRBD2 matching 12 bases. CDR3 length: 14 amino acids. V dropped 3 bases and J dropped 7; count of bases not matched to a gene: 4. Germline CDR1 and CDR2: DFQATT and SNEGSKA (reference sequence). CDR3 coding DNA: TGCAGTGCTAGCGGACTAGCGGGATTAAATGAGCAGTTCTTC. Amino acid sequence: CSASGLAGLNEQFF.

The chain couples TRBV20-1 to TRBJ2-5; D ambiguous. V was shortened by 7 bases and J by 7 bases, with 13 bases between the two germline ends. CDR1 is DFQATT and CDR2 is SNEGSKA in the germline V gene (reference sequence). CDR3 length equals 11 residues. CDR3: CSVDLKGTQYF. The CDR3 DNA is TGCAGTGTTGATTTGAAAGGGACCCAGTACTTC.